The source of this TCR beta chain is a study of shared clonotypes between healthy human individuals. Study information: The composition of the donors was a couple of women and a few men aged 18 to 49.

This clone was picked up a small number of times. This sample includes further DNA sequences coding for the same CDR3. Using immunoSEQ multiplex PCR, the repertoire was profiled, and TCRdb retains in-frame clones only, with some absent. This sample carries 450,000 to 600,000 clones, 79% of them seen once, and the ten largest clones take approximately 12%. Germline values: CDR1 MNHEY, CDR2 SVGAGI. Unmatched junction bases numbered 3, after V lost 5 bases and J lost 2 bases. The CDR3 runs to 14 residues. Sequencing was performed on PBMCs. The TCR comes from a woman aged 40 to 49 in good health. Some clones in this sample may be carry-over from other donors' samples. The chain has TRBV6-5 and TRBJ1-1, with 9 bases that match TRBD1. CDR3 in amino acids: CASSRDRANTEAFF. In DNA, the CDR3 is TGTGCCAGCAGTCGGGACAGGGCTAACACTGAAGCTTTCTTT.